The subject of this entry is one T cell receptor beta chain. The antigen remains undetermined. V was shortened by 1 base and J by 4 bases, with 16 bases between the two germline ends. Per germline, CDR1 MDHEN and CDR2 SYDVKM. This CDR3 comprises 17 residues. Time point of the sample: pre-treatment baseline. Assay: immunoSEQ multiplex PCR; the TCRdb copy retains only in-frame clones and omits some. The sample holds approximately 25,000 clones; roughly nine tenths are singletons and the top ten take approximately 4.5%. This specimen comes from a study of blood T cell dynamics during melanoma immunotherapy. General study results and limits: Disease-control patients' PBMC repertoires became either more clonal or more diverse at W3.

This receptor was obtained from a human donor with melanoma. The sequences come from blood, collected from a patient treated with checkpoint blockade. The gene calls are TRBV28 and TRBJ2-2, with D perhaps TRBD2 (7 bases). In nucleotides, the CDR3 is TGTGCCAGCAGTTTATTTCGGGGGGCGCGGGTCACCGGGGAGCTGTTTTTT. It translates to CASSLFRGARVTGELFF.